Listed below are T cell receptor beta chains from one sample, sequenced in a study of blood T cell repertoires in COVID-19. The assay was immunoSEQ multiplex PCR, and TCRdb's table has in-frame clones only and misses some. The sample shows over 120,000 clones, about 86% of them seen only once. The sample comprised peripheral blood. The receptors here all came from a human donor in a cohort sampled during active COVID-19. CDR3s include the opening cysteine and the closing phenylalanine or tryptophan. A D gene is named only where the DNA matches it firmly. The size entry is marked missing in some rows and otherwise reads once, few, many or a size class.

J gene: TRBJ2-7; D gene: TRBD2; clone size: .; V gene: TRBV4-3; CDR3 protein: CASSQALTAGLAGVRQYF; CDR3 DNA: TGCGCCAGCAGCCAAGCCCTTACCGCGGGACTAGCGGGAGTTAGGCAGTACTTC
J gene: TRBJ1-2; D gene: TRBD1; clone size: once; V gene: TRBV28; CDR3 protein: CASSPGTGGYYGYTF; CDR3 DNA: TGTGCCAGCAGTCCCGGGACAGGGGGGTACTATGGCTACACCTTC
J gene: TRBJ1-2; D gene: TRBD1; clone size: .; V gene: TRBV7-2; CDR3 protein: CASSPGTGDYGYTF; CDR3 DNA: TGTGCCAGCAGCCCCGGGACAGGTGACTATGGCTACACCTTC
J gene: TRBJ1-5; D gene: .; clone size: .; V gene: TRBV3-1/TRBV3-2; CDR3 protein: CASSQDKGSGFQGSADSNQPQHF; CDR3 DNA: TGTGCCAGCAGCCAAGATAAGGGCTCGGGATTCCAGGGGTCAGCTGATAGCAATCAGCCCCAGCATTTT
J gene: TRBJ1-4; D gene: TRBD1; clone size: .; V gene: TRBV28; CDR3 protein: CASSFPRDRGTNEKLFF; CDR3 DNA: TGTGCCAGCAGTTTCCCTCGGGACAGGGGAACTAATGAAAAACTGTTTTTT
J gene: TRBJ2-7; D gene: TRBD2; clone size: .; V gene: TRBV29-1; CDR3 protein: CSVEGLGTYEQYF; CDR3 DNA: TGCAGCGTTGAGGGACTAGGTACCTACGAGCAGTACTTC
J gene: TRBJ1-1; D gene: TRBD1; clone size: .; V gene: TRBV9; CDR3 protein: CASSPHSQGASTEAFF; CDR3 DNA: TGTGCCAGCAGCCCCCATTCACAGGGGGCAAGCACTGAAGCTTTCTTT
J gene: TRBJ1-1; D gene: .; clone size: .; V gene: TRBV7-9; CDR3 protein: CASSLGWSPNTEAFF; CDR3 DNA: TGTGCCAGCAGCTTAGGGTGGAGCCCGAACACTGAAGCTTTCTTT
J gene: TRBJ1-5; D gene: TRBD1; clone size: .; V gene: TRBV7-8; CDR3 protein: CASSSGTGGIQPQHF; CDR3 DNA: TGTGCCAGCAGCTCCGGGACAGGGGGAATTCAGCCCCAGCATTTT
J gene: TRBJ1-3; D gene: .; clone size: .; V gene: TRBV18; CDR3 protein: CASSPASSGNTIYF; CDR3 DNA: TGTGCCAGCTCACCTGCCAGCTCTGGAAACACCATATATTTT
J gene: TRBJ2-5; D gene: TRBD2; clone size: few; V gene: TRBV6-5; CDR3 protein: CASSPGGAQYF; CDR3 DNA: TGTGCCAGCAGCCCCGGGGGGGCCCAGTACTTC
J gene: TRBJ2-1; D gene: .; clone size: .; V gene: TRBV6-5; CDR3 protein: CASSYSLKLGGDEQFF; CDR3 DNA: TGTGCCAGCAGTTACTCCCTGAAGCTTGGGGGCGATGAGCAGTTCTTC
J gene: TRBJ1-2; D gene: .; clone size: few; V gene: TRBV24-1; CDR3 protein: CASGNLDYGYTF; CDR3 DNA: TGTGCCAGCGGAAATCTCGACTATGGCTACACCTTC
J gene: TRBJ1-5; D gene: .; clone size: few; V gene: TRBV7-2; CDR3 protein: CASSLVVSPSNQPQHF; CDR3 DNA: TGTGCCAGCAGCTTGGTAGTTTCACCTAGCAATCAGCCCCAGCATTTT
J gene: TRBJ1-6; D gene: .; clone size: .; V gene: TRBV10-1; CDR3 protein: CASSDVPLFPLHF; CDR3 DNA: TGCGCCAGCAGTGACGTTCCACTGTTTCCCCTCCACTTT
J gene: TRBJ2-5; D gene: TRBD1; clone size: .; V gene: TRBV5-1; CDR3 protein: CASRPTGGGGQETQYF; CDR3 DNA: TGCGCCAGCAGGCCAACAGGGGGCGGAGGGCAAGAGACCCAGTACTTC
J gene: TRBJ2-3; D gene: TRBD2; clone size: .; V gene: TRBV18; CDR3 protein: CASSPVLSGSPTDTQYF; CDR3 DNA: TGTGCCAGCTCACCAGTCCTTAGCGGGAGCCCCACAGATACGCAGTATTTT
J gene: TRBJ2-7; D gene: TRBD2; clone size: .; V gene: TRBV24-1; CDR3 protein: CATSSGRAGHEQYF; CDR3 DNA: TGTGCCACCAGTAGCGGGAGAGCGGGCCACGAGCAGTACTTC
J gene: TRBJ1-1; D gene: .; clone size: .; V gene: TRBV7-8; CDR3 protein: CASSLAGGVNRAFF; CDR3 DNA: TGTGCCAGCAGCTTAGCGGGGGGGGTTAATCGAGCTTTCTTT
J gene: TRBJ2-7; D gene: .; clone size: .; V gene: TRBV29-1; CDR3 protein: CSVQEAYEQYF; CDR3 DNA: TGCAGCGTTCAGGAGGCCTACGAGCAGTACTTC
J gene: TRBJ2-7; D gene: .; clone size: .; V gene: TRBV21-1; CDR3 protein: CAHIRVGRSYEQYF; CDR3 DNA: TGTGCCCACATAAGAGTGGGCCGCTCCTACGAGCAGTACTTC
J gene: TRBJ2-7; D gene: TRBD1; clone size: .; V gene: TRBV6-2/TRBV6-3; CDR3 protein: CASSYSNPQATGNYEQYF; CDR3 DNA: TGTGCCAGCAGTTACTCAAACCCCCAAGCGACAGGGAACTACGAGCAGTACTTC
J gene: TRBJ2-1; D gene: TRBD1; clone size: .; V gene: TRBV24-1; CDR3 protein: CATSEPGTGDNEQFF; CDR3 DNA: TGTGCCACCAGTGAGCCCGGGACAGGGGACAATGAGCAGTTCTTC
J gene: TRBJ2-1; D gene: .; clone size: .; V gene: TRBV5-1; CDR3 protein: CASSSGQNHYNEQFF; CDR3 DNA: TGCGCCAGCAGCTCCGGACAGAACCACTACAATGAGCAGTTCTTC
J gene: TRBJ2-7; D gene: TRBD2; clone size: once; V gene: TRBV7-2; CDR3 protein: CASSFGGGLSYEQYF; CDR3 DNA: TGTGCCAGCAGCTTCGGCGGGGGACTCTCCTACGAGCAGTACTTC
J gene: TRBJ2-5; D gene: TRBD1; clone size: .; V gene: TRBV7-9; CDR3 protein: CASRSQGAGETQYF; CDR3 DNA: TGTGCCAGCAGATCCCAGGGGGCGGGGGAGACCCAGTACTTC